This is a list of T cell receptor beta chains from one sample in a study of a mutant IDH1 vaccine in newly diagnosed glioma. This table comes from immunoSEQ multiplex PCR, and its TCRdb copy is limited to in-frame clones, with some not included. The sample has under 80,000 clones; about 86% are singletons. The material was PBMCs, obtained from a glioma patient treated with radiotherapy, temozolomide or both. These receptors were collected from a man aged 25 to 40 with glioma. Both conserved end residues are part of each CDR3. Fields, in order: V gene, clone size, J gene, CDR3 length, D gene, CDR3 DNA, CDR3 protein. D genes are given only for firm matches. Not every row has a clone size; where given, it reads once, few, many or a size class.

V: TRBV27
size: NA
J: TRBJ2-4
length: 14
D: NA
DNA: TGTGCCAGCAGTTCCCTCATAGCCAAAAACATTCAGTACTTC
CDR3: CASSSLIAKNIQYF

V: TRBV19
size: NA
J: TRBJ2-3
length: 17
D: TRBD2
DNA: TGTGCCAGTAGTATCGCACTAGCGGGGGGGAGCACAGATACGCAGTATTTT
CDR3: CASSIALAGGSTDTQYF

V: TRBV6-5
size: NA
J: TRBJ1-4
length: 14
D: NA
DNA: TGTGCCAGCAGTGACTACTTTATCAATGAAAAACTGTTTTTT
CDR3: CASSDYFINEKLFF

V: TRBV15
size: NA
J: TRBJ1-2
length: 15
D: NA
DNA: TGTGCCACCAGCAGAGTGACAGGAGCGGGGGAAGGCTACACCTTC
CDR3: CATSRVTGAGEGYTF

V: TRBV15
size: NA
J: TRBJ1-4
length: 15
D: NA
DNA: TGTGCCACCAGCTTGAGCGGAGCAACTAATGAAAAACTGTTTTTT
CDR3: CATSLSGATNEKLFF

V: TRBV6-5
size: NA
J: TRBJ1-1
length: 14
D: NA
DNA: TGTGCCAGCAGTCTAGACAGAACTTACACTGAAGCTTTCTTT
CDR3: CASSLDRTYTEAFF

V: TRBV6-5
size: NA
J: TRBJ2-7
length: 13
D: TRBD1
DNA: TGTGCCAGCAGTTACGACAGGGGCTACGAGCAGTACTTC
CDR3: CASSYDRGYEQYF

V: TRBV28
size: NA
J: TRBJ2-1
length: 15
D: TRBD2
DNA: TGTGCCAGCAAGACCCCCTGGGGGGGTGACAATGAGCAGTTCTTC
CDR3: CASKTPWGGDNEQFF

V: TRBV5-1
size: NA
J: TRBJ2-2
length: 15
D: NA
DNA: TGCGCCAGCAGCTTGGTCCGCGGCAGCACCGGGGAGCTGTTTTTT
CDR3: CASSLVRGSTGELFF

V: TRBV7-2
size: NA
J: TRBJ2-3
length: 12
D: NA
DNA: TGTGCCAGCAGCTTCGGCAATCTGGCCTCGAATTTT
CDR3: CASSFGNLASNF

V: TRBV5-6
size: NA
J: TRBJ1-4
length: 15
D: NA
DNA: TGTGCCAGCAGCTTCCCCGACAGATTGAATGAAAAACTGTTTTTT
CDR3: CASSFPDRLNEKLFF

V: TRBV11-2
size: NA
J: TRBJ1-6
length: 16
D: NA
DNA: TGTGCCAGCAGCCGCGGGCCGAACCTCAGGAATTCACCCCTCCACTTT
CDR3: CASSRGPNLRNSPLHF

V: TRBV11-2
size: NA
J: TRBJ2-7
length: 18
D: TRBD1
DNA: TGTGCCAGCAGTAGCTTACATGGAGGGACAGGGCTGGGGAACGAGCAGTACTTC
CDR3: CASSSLHGGTGLGNEQYF

V: TRBV6-5
size: NA
J: TRBJ1-1
length: 15
D: NA
DNA: TGTGCCAGCAGTTCTTCAGGGGCCTCGAACACTGAAGCTTTCTTT
CDR3: CASSSSGASNTEAFF

V: TRBV6-1
size: NA
J: TRBJ1-2
length: 13
D: NA
DNA: TGTGCCAGCAGTGAAGCGATTCGCTATGGCTACACCTTC
CDR3: CASSEAIRYGYTF

V: TRBV19
size: NA
J: TRBJ2-1
length: 16
D: TRBD1
DNA: TGTGCCAGTAGTAGGTTCGGGACAGGGAGTTCCAATGAGCAGTTCTTC
CDR3: CASSRFGTGSSNEQFF

V: TRBV15
size: NA
J: TRBJ2-2
length: 13
D: NA
DNA: TGTGCCACCAGAAGGACAGTACGCGGGGAGCTGTTTTTT
CDR3: CATRRTVRGELFF

V: TRBV29-1
size: NA
J: TRBJ1-1
length: 16
D: TRBD1
DNA: TGCAGCGTCACAATCCGGGACAGGGGGAAGACCACTGAAGCTTTCTTT
CDR3: CSVTIRDRGKTTEAFF

V: TRBV2
size: NA
J: TRBJ1-4
length: 10
D: NA
DNA: TGTGCCAGCAGTGATGAAAAACTGTTTTTT
CDR3: CASSDEKLFF

V: TRBV9
size: NA
J: TRBJ1-6
length: 13
D: NA
DNA: TGTGCCAGCAGCGCGACAGGCAATTCACCCCTCCACTTT
CDR3: CASSATGNSPLHF

V: TRBV11-2
size: NA
J: TRBJ2-1
length: 16
D: TRBD2
DNA: TGTGCCAGCAGCCCAGGAACTAGCGGGGGATACAATGAGCAGTTCTTC
CDR3: CASSPGTSGGYNEQFF

V: TRBV4-2
size: NA
J: TRBJ2-3
length: 17
D: NA
DNA: TGTGCCAGCAGCCAAGATCTGAGCAGGGGCTACACAGATACGCAGTATTTT
CDR3: CASSQDLSRGYTDTQYF

V: TRBV19
size: few
J: TRBJ1-1
length: 14
D: NA
DNA: TGTGCCAGTAGTGACACAGGGAGAGGAACTGAAGCTTTCTTT
CDR3: CASSDTGRGTEAFF

V: TRBV6-1
size: NA
J: TRBJ2-3
length: 14
D: NA
DNA: TGTGCCAGCAGGGGAAGGGTGATCACAGATACGCAGTATTTT
CDR3: CASRGRVITDTQYF

V: TRBV18
size: few
J: TRBJ1-1
length: 14
D: TRBD1
DNA: TGTGCCAGCTCACCACCGACAGGGTGGACTGAAGCTTTCTTT
CDR3: CASSPPTGWTEAFF

V: TRBV7-6
size: NA
J: TRBJ1-6
length: 14
D: TRBD1
DNA: TGTGCCAGCAGACTTGGACAGGAGACTTCACCCCTCCACTTT
CDR3: CASRLGQETSPLHF

V: TRBV6-1
size: NA
J: TRBJ2-1
length: 16
D: TRBD2
DNA: TGTGCCAGCAGTGTAATAGCGGGGGGTAGTTACAATGAGCAGTTCTTC
CDR3: CASSVIAGGSYNEQFF

V: TRBV6-1
size: NA
J: TRBJ1-5
length: 15
D: TRBD1
DNA: TGTGCCAGCAGCTTCTGGACAGGGGCCGGTCAGCCCCAGCATTTT
CDR3: CASSFWTGAGQPQHF

V: TRBV25-1
size: NA
J: TRBJ1-2
length: 15
D: TRBD1
DNA: TGTGCCAGCAGTCCCCGGGACAGGGCGAACTATGGCTACACCTTC
CDR3: CASSPRDRANYGYTF

V: TRBV7-9
size: NA
J: TRBJ2-7
length: 16
D: NA
DNA: TGTGCCAGCAGCACTTACCGGACGCAGCATGCGAACGAGCAGTACTTC
CDR3: CASSTYRTQHANEQYF

V: TRBV15
size: NA
J: TRBJ2-7
length: 15
D: TRBD1
DNA: TGTGCCACCAGCACCACGGGACAGGGTGGCTACGAGCAGTACTTC
CDR3: CATSTTGQGGYEQYF

V: TRBV7-9
size: NA
J: TRBJ2-7
length: 14
D: NA
DNA: TGTGCCAGCAGCCGTACCCGGGACACCGATCAGCAGTACTTC
CDR3: CASSRTRDTDQQYF

V: TRBV5-1
size: NA
J: TRBJ1-1
length: 15
D: NA
DNA: TGCGCCAGCAGCTTAACAGGGTCGGGTAACACTGAAGCTTTCTTT
CDR3: CASSLTGSGNTEAFF

V: TRBV5-8
size: NA
J: TRBJ1-1
length: 15
D: NA
DNA: TGTGCCAGCAGCTTGGTGGGACGGAAGAACACTGAAGCTTTCTTT
CDR3: CASSLVGRKNTEAFF

V: TRBV11-2
size: NA
J: TRBJ2-7
length: 16
D: TRBD2
DNA: TGTGCCAGCAGCTTAATCGCCCAGCGGGGCTCCTACGAGCAGTACTTC
CDR3: CASSLIAQRGSYEQYF

V: TRBV19
size: few
J: TRBJ1-2
length: 13
D: NA
DNA: TGTGCCAGTAGTACAGGGGCAAACTATGGCTACACCTTC
CDR3: CASSTGANYGYTF

V: TRBV29-1
size: NA
J: TRBJ2-5
length: 12
D: NA
DNA: TGCAGCGTTGCAATGGGCCGGGAGACCCAGTACTTC
CDR3: CSVAMGRETQYF

V: TRBV7-6
size: NA
J: TRBJ2-7
length: 15
D: TRBD1
DNA: TGTGCCAGCAGCTTAATGGGACAGGCCACCTACGAGCAGTACTTC
CDR3: CASSLMGQATYEQYF

V: TRBV7-2
size: NA
J: TRBJ2-1
length: 14
D: NA
DNA: TGTGCCAGCAGCTTAGGCGCACTAGCAAGTGAGCAGTTCTTC
CDR3: CASSLGALASEQFF

V: TRBV6-5
size: NA
J: TRBJ1-1
length: 12
D: NA
DNA: TGTGCCAGCAGTTACCTGCAGAGTGGGTCTTTCTTT
CDR3: CASSYLQSGSFF

V: TRBV11-2
size: NA
J: TRBJ2-2
length: 14
D: NA
DNA: TGTGCCAGCAGCCTACTGGGGGACACCGGGGAGCTGTTTTTT
CDR3: CASSLLGDTGELFF

V: TRBV2
size: NA
J: TRBJ2-7
length: 13
D: TRBD2
DNA: TGTGCCAGCAATCGGGGCGGGGGTATCGAGCAGTACTTC
CDR3: CASNRGGGIEQYF

V: TRBV7-9
size: once
J: TRBJ2-1
length: 14
D: NA
DNA: TGTGCCAGCAGCCCAGGGGTCCAATACAATGAGCAGTTCTTC
CDR3: CASSPGVQYNEQFF

V: TRBV29-1
size: NA
J: TRBJ2-7
length: 12
D: NA
DNA: TGCAGCGTAGGGAGTCCGGTGAACGAGCAGTACTTC
CDR3: CSVGSPVNEQYF

V: TRBV9
size: NA
J: TRBJ1-2
length: 14
D: NA
DNA: TGTGCCAGCAGCGTAGAATCCTCCACAGTAGGCTACACCTTC
CDR3: CASSVESSTVGYTF

V: TRBV28
size: NA
J: TRBJ1-2
length: 13
D: TRBD1
DNA: TGTGCCACCAGAGGGGGCAATAACTATGGCTACACCTTC
CDR3: CATRGGNNYGYTF

V: TRBV7-9
size: NA
J: TRBJ2-5
length: 16
D: TRBD2
DNA: TGTGCCAGCAGCCCGATTAGCGGGGGGGCCGCAGAGACCCAGTACTTC
CDR3: CASSPISGGAAETQYF

V: TRBV9
size: NA
J: TRBJ1-1
length: 12
D: NA
DNA: TGTGCCAGCAGCACCCGGGACGGTGAAGCTTTCTTT
CDR3: CASSTRDGEAFF

V: TRBV5-4
size: NA
J: TRBJ1-2
length: 13
D: TRBD1
DNA: TGTGCCAGCAACCAAGACAGGGTCCATGGCTACACCTTC
CDR3: CASNQDRVHGYTF

V: TRBV12-5
size: NA
J: TRBJ2-1
length: 16
D: TRBD2
DNA: TGTGCTAGTGGTGGACTGGGACTAGCCGCCTACAATGAGCAGTTCTTC
CDR3: CASGGLGLAAYNEQFF

V: TRBV10-1
size: NA
J: TRBJ1-1
length: 13
D: TRBD1
DNA: TGCGCCAGCAGTTCCCAGGGGGGGGCTGAAGCTTTCTTT
CDR3: CASSSQGGAEAFF

V: TRBV11-1
size: NA
J: TRBJ1-1
length: 16
D: TRBD1
DNA: TGTGCCAGCAGCTTACTAGGGACAGGGAAGAACACTGAAGCTTTCTTT
CDR3: CASSLLGTGKNTEAFF

V: TRBV2
size: NA
J: TRBJ1-2
length: 12
D: TRBD1
DNA: TGTGCCAGCAGCGGACAGGGCTATGGCTACACCTTC
CDR3: CASSGQGYGYTF